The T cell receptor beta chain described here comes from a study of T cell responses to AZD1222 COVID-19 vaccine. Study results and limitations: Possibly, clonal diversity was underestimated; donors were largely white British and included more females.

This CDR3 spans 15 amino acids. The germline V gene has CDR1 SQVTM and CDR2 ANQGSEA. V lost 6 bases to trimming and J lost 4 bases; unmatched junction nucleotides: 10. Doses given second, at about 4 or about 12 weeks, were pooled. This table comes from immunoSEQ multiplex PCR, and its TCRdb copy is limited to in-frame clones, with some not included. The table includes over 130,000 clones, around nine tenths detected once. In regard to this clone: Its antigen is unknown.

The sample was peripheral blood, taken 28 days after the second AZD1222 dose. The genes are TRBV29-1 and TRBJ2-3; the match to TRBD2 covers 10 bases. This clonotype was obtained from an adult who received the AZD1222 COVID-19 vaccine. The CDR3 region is CSVRGTSVSADTQYF. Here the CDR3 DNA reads TGCAGCGTGAGGGGGACTAGCGTATCCGCAGATACGCAGTATTTT.